This T cell receptor (beta chain) was observed in a study of patients and donors after allogeneic stem cell transplantation. The CDR3 is made up of 15 amino acids. Germline V gene data show CDR1 as SNHLY and CDR2 as FYNNEI. V was clipped by 2 bases and J by 4 bases, with 12 bases between them. TCRdb redid the calling of the RT-PCR reads with MiXCR, one entry per CDR3 protein. This sample has roughly 940,000 distinct CDR3 sequences, with roughly 18% found just once. Sequencing input: blood, either unsorted or a sorted T cell fraction (not recorded which). The V call is TRBV2, the J call TRBJ1-5; a weak D match, TRBD1 (6 bases). This clonotype originated in a human donor who was either an allogeneic HSCT recipient or a stem cell or donor lymphocyte infusion donor (not recorded which). It is not recorded whose cells these are; they may come from a transplant donor. The CDR3 loop reads CASSELYRDNQPQHF. As DNA, the CDR3 is TGTGCCAGCAGTGAATTGTACAGGGATAATCAGCCCCAGCATTTT.